This TCR beta chain was identified during a study of control samples from healthy donors and cancer patients. The CDR3 has 13 residues. Germline V gives CDR1 GTSNPN, CDR2 SVGIG (reference sequence). The junction had 5 bases not matched to a gene; V was cut back by 5 bases and J by 4 bases. Only in-frame clones appear in the TCRdb table, and some are missing; sequencing was by immunoSEQ multiplex PCR. This table has 150,000 to 200,000 clones, roughly nine tenths appearing once. This chain uses TRBV30 with TRBJ2-3; TRBD1 matches 8 bases. Sequenced input: blood. The sequence came from a young man in good health. The CDR3 reads CAWLDREADTQYF. CDR3 sequence (DNA): TGTGCCTGGTTGGACAGGGAGGCAGATACGCAGTATTTT.